This T cell receptor (beta chain) was captured in a study of radiotherapy plus CTLA-4 blockade in lung cancer. Generated by immunoSEQ multiplex PCR, the TCRdb table keeps only in-frame clones and is missing some. This sample has just under 60,000 clones, with around four fifths found just once. This CDR3 spans 15 amino acids. Germline V gene data show CDR1 as GTSNPN and CDR2 as SVGIG (reference sequence). V was pared by 0 bases and J by 5 bases, with 7 bases of the junction left unmatched. This sequence was found in a human donor with non-small cell lung cancer who had a partial response to radiotherapy plus ipilimumab. The J gene is TRBJ1-5, the V gene TRBV30, with 7 bases aligning to TRBD1. Sequenced here: peripheral blood, sampled from a patient treated with radiotherapy plus ipilimumab. CDR3 loop: CAWSVAGTAYQPQHF. The CDR3 bases are TGTGCCTGGAGTGTGGCCGGGACAGCCTATCAGCCCCAGCATTTT.